This TCR beta chain was recovered during a study of blood T cell repertoires in COVID-19. Whole-study context: COVID-19 samples collected from the United States, Italy and Spain covered acute and convalescent phases. Sample material is recorded as cDNA or gDNA derived from T cells, B-cell-depleted T cells, or PBMCs.

As originally analysed: Amplification of reference gene primers provided the estimated nucleated cell counts. Repertoires were generated with immunoSEQ multiplex PCR, while TCRdb's copy carries only in-frame clones and drops some. The V and J calls and clone size come from that table; D and trimming were worked out from the DNA. The sample lists about 54,000 clones; around 83% were seen once. The receptor's source is a woman in her sixties with acute or convalescent COVID-19. The sequenced sample consisted of peripheral blood.

The CDR3 DNA reads as TGTGCCAGTAGCCGGACTAGCGGGGGGGAAATAACGCAGTATTTT. Its translation is CASSRTSGGEITQYF. The chain couples TRBV19 to TRBJ2-3; the match to TRBD2 covers 15 bases. V dropped 6 bases and J dropped 9; count of bases not matched to a gene: 7. The CDR3 runs to 15 residues. Looked up from germline, CDR1 is LNHDA and CDR2 is SQIVND (reference sequence).